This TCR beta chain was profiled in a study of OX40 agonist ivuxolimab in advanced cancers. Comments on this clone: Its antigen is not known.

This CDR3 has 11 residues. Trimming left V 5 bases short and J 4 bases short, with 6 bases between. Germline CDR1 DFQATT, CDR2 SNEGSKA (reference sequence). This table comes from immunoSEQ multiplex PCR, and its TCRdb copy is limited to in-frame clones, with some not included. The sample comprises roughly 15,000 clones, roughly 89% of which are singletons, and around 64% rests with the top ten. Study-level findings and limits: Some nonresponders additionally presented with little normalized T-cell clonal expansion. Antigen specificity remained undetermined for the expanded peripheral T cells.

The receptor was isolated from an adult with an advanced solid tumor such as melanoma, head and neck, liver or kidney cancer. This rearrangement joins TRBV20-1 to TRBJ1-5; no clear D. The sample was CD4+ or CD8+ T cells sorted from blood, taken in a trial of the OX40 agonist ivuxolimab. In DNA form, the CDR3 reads TGCAGTGCTCCCATTAATCAGCCCCAGCATTTT. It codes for CSAPINQPQHF.